One sample yielded the 27 T cell receptor beta chains listed below, sequenced in a study of Tregs in tolerant kidney transplant recipients. Profiling relied on immunoSEQ multiplex PCR, and the TCRdb table lists in-frame clones only, not all of them. The sample has about 15,000 clones, and its top ten clones hold 3.5% to 4%. Related graft donors supplied nonmyeloablative bone marrow transplants, and mixed chimerism was transient. The material was CD4+ T cells from blood (PBMCs), obtained 12 months after the transplant. These receptors originate from a human patient who received a combined kidney and bone marrow transplant. Some T cells may be supplied by the graft donor.

As regards this clone: The sequenced fragment ends 3 residues before the CDR3 boundary, so the rest is inferred from the germline J gene. This chain joins TRBV2 and TRBJ2-7, with D perhaps TRBD1 (5 bases). Germline CDR1 reads SNHLY; CDR2 reads FYNNEI. Trimming removed 0 bases at V and 0 bases at J, with 15 bases between. The CDR3 sequence is 17 residues long. CDR3 DNA (partial): TGTGCCAGCAGTGAAGCGCTGGGGCGAAAGAGCTCCTACGAG. This sequence encodes CASSEALGRKSSYE. The entire CDR3 protein reads CASSEALGRKSSYEQYF. Complete variable domain (other parts from reference TRBV2 and TRBJ2-7): EPEVTQTPSHQVTQMGQEVILRCVPISNHLYFYWYRQILGQKVEFLVSFYNNEISEKSEIFDDQFSVERPDGSNFTLKIRSTKLEDSAMYFCASSEALGRKSSYEQYFGPGTRLTVT.

As to this clone: The read comes to an end 3 residues before the CDR3 does, leaving the germline J gene to fill in the end. J is TRBJ2-7 and V is TRBV7-2; TRBD2 agrees at 10 bases. Losses at the gene ends were 0 bases for V and 4 bases for J; bases not matched to a gene: 3. This CDR3 is built from 15 residues. Germline CDR1 is SGHTA and CDR2 is FQGNSA. The covered CDR3 bases are TGTGCCAGCAGCTTAGCAACTAGCGGGACTTACGAG. Amino acids: CASSLATSGTYE. The whole CDR3 sequence reads CASSLATSGTYEQYF.

Worth noting for this clone: Coverage ceases 3 residues before the CDR3 finishes, and the germline J gene fills in the end. V gene TRBV12-3 or TRBV12-4 combines with J gene TRBJ2-1; TRBD2 agrees at 14 bases. This CDR3 is 15 amino acids long. Trimming removed 7 bases from V and 8 bases from J; junction bases left unmatched: 7. The CDR3 here is CASTRTSGRFDEQFF. The CDR3 DNA, read in part, is TGTGCCAGCACCCGGACTAGCGGGAGGTTCGATGAG.

About this clone itself: The read halts 3 residues ahead of the CDR3 end, with the missing end drawn from the germline J gene. This sequence joins TRBV7-3 and TRBJ2-2, with D maybe TRBD2 (6 bases). The CDR3 has 15 residues. V was trimmed by 5 bases and J by 6 bases, leaving 16 bases between them. CDR1 is SGHTA and CDR2 is FQGTGA in the germline V gene. CDR3 residues: CASSTRPSGAGELFF. The DNA read from the CDR3 is TGTGCCAGCAGCACCCGACCCTCGGGGGCCGGGGAG.

Worth noting for this clone: Relative to the germline gene, one junction end is altered; a read error may explain this. Read sequence stops 3 residues before the CDR3 end, and the germline J gene provides the missing end. The chain couples TRBV4-2 to TRBJ2-7; 15 nucleotides agree with TRBD2. This CDR3 contains 16 residues. Per germline, CDR1 LGHNA and CDR2 YNFKEQ. The CDR3 loop is CASSQQGTSGRYEQYF. CDR3 DNA, as far as it was read: TGCGCCAGCAGCCAACAGGGGACTAGCGGGAGGTACGAG.

On this clone itself: The read terminates 3 residues before the CDR3 end, so the remaining end is supplied by the germline J gene. The rearrangement links TRBV5-1 to TRBJ2-3, with 10 nucleotides matching TRBD2. Germline V lookup: CDR1 SGHRS, CDR2 YFSETQ. There are 18 residues in the CDR3. With 5 bases clipped from V and 6 bases from J, the junction kept 18 bases outside the gene matches. The CDR3 region is CASSTLGAGGPFRDTQYF. Partial CDR3 DNA: TGCGCCAGCAGTACCCTCGGAGCGGGAGGGCCTTTCCGGGATACG.

With respect to this clone: The read gets to within 3 residues of the CDR3 end, and the germline J gene fills in the rest. The V gene is TRBV20-1, the J gene TRBJ2-1; weak D call: TRBD1 (5 bases). This CDR3 comprises 14 residues. The ends were cut back, 7 bases at V and 5 bases at J, with 18 bases in the middle. Germline loops: CDR1 DFQATT, CDR2 SNEGSKA (reference sequence). The sequenced CDR3 bases are TGCAGTGTTGGCACGGCCAGGGCCAACAATGAG. As protein: CSVGTARANNE. The CDR3 in its entirety is CSVGTARANNEQFF.

A note on this clone: The CDR3 extends 3 residues past the end of the read, so its final part is completed from the germline J gene. The rearrangement uses TRBV5-1 and TRBJ2-1; 8 nucleotides match TRBD2. This CDR3 has 15 amino acids. With 4 bases clipped from V and 5 bases from J, the junction kept 8 bases outside the gene matches. Germline CDR1 is SGHRS and CDR2 is YFSETQ. The CDR3 bases that were read are TGCGCCAGCAGCGGGAAGGGACTAGTGGACAATGAG. This gives the protein CASSGKGLVDNE. The whole CDR3 sequence is CASSGKGLVDNEQFF.

As regards this clone: Read coverage stops 3 residues before the CDR3 terminus; the germline J gene supplies the remainder. The chain couples TRBV7-2 to TRBJ2-5; TRBD2 matches at 7 bases. CDR1 SGHTA and CDR2 FQGNSA come from the germline V gene. The V and J ends lost 3 bases and 5 bases, in that order; junction bases with no gene match: 9. This CDR3 region has 15 residues. This CDR3 is CASSLLAGERETQYF. Incomplete CDR3 DNA: TGTGCCAGCAGCTTGTTGGCGGGAGAGAGGGAGACC.

Turning to this clone: The read comes to an end 3 residues before the CDR3 does, leaving the germline J gene to fill in the end. The chain couples TRBV7-3 to TRBJ2-2; 7 bases align to TRBD2. V lost 2 bases, J lost 4 bases, and 4 bases stayed unmatched. Germline V CDR1 and CDR2: SGHTA, FQGTGA. The length of the CDR3 is 15 residues. The covered CDR3 bases are TGTGCCAGCAGCTTAGGCGGGAGAGGCACCGGGGAG. It encodes CASSLGGRGTGE. The entire CDR3 protein reads CASSLGGRGTGELFF. The complete variable domain, with remaining parts taken from reference TRBV7-3 and TRBJ2-2, reads GAGVSQTPSNKVTEKGKYVELRCDPISGHTALYWYRQSLGQGPEFLIYFQGTGAADDSGLPNDRFFAVRPEGSVSTLKIQRTERGDSAVYLCASSLGGRGTGELFFGEGSRLTVL.

About this clone: The read ends 3 residues early relative to the CDR3; the germline J gene fills the gap. The chain is built from TRBV10-3 and TRBJ1-4; the D is unclear. V shed 0 bases and J shed 3 bases, with 5 bases lying between them. This CDR3 spans 14 amino acids. CDR1 is ENHRY and CDR2 is SYGVKD in the germline V gene. The covered CDR3 bases are TGTGCCATCAGTGAGTCGGCAGCTAATGAAAAA. Translated, it gives CAISESAANEK. The full CDR3 protein is CAISESAANEKLFF.

This CDR3 reads CASSSGPSFEGYTF. The part of the CDR3 DNA that was read is TGTGCCAGTAGTTCCGGTCCGTCTTTTGAAGGC. J is TRBJ1-2 and V is TRBV19; D not resolved. The CDR3 goes on 3 residues after the read ends, and that part is filled in from the germline J gene. The CDR3 loop spans 14 amino acids. Looked up from germline, CDR1 is LNHDA and CDR2 is SQIVND (reference sequence). Complete variable domain (other parts from reference TRBV19 and TRBJ1-2): DGGITQSPKYLFRKEGQNVTLSCEQNLNHDAMYWYRQDPGQGLRLIYYSQIVNDFQKGDIAEGYSVSREKKESFPLTVTSAQKNPTAFYLCASSSGPSFEGYTFGSGTRLTVV.

As concerns this clone: From the germline J gene comes the end of the CDR3, since the read stops 3 residues before it. This chain uses TRBV18 with TRBJ2-2, with TRBD1 matching over 7 bases. This CDR3 spans 13 amino acids. V gave up 6 bases and J gave up 9 bases; unmatched junction bases: 7. Germline CDR1 reads KGHSH; CDR2 reads LQKENI. This CDR3 is CASSQDRPRELFF. CDR3 DNA (partial): TGTGCCAGCTCCCAGGACAGGCCCCGGGAG.

With regard to this clone: The read stops 3 residues short of the end of the CDR3; the missing end is completed from the germline J gene. The chain couples TRBV28 to TRBJ1-6; a possible D gene is TRBD1 (5 bases). The CDR3 spans 13 residues. CDR1 and CDR2 (germline): MDHEN, SYDVKM. V lost 4 bases and J 10 bases, leaving 11 bases between the germline ends. The CDR3 reads CASSSNKGSPLHF. The DNA read from the CDR3 is TGTGCCAGCAGTTCCAATAAGGGGTCACCC.

Regarding this clone: The read halts 3 residues ahead of the CDR3 end, with the missing end drawn from the germline J gene. The gene calls are TRBV30 and TRBJ1-3; 12 positions agree with TRBD1. The CDR3 has 15 residues. Germline CDR1 GTSNPN, CDR2 SVGIG (reference sequence). With 2 bases clipped from V and 4 bases from J, the junction kept 3 bases outside the gene matches. The sequenced part of the CDR3 DNA is TGTGCCTGGAGTCGGGACAGGGGGCTCGGAAACACC. It translates to CAWSRDRGLGNT. The full CDR3 is CAWSRDRGLGNTIYF.

Comments on this clone: The CDR3 end is not reached by the read, which stops 3 residues before it; the germline J gene fills it in. This rearrangement joins TRBV7-9 to TRBJ2-4; D remains unclear. This CDR3 comprises 14 residues. Looked up from germline, CDR1 is SEHNR and CDR2 is FQNEAQ (reference sequence). Trimming shortened V by 4 bases and J by 6 bases, and 13 bases separated the two germline ends. The CDR3 bases that were read are TGTGCCAGCAGCTCCGAGAGAGGCATAAACATT. Residues: CASSSERGINI. The whole CDR3 region reads CASSSERGINIQYF.

Turning to this clone: The sequenced fragment ends 3 residues before the CDR3 boundary, so the rest is inferred from the germline J gene. The chain links TRBV5-1 to TRBJ1-6; 12 bases align to TRBD1. Trimming took 4 bases from V and 10 from J; bases not matched to a gene: 6. Germline assignment: CDR1 SGHRS and CDR2 YFSETQ. This CDR3 region has 15 residues. Incomplete CDR3 DNA: TGCGCCAGCAGCGGGACAGGGGGCGCAGGATCACCC. It codes for CASSGTGGAGSP. Given in full, the CDR3 is CASSGTGGAGSPLHF.

As for this clone: The read ends 3 residues shy of where the CDR3 ends; the end is completed using the germline J gene. This chain joins TRBV18 and TRBJ2-2; unclear D gene. The CDR3 has 14 residues. Germline V CDR1 and CDR2: KGHSH, LQKENI. The V end lost 2 bases, the J end lost 3 bases, and 7 bases lay between the germline ends. CDR3 DNA, as far as it was read: TGTGCCAGCTCACCAAGGGCAGACACCGGGGAG. It translates to CASSPRADTGE. Given in full, the CDR3 is CASSPRADTGELFF. The whole variable domain, remainder taken from reference TRBV18 and TRBJ2-2, is NAGVMQNPRHLVRRRGQEARLRCSPMKGHSHVYWYRQLPEEGLKFMVYLQKENIIDESGMPKERFSAEFPKEGPSILRIQQVVRGDSAAYFCASSPRADTGELFFGEGSRLTVL.

Concerning this clone itself: The read finishes 3 residues shy of the CDR3 end, and the germline J gene is used to complete it. The rearrangement links TRBV5-1 to TRBJ1-1; D is ambiguous. Germline V lookup: CDR1 SGHRS, CDR2 YFSETQ. This CDR3 is 15 amino acids long. V shed 2 bases and J shed 0 bases, with 11 bases lying between them. This chain's CDR3 is CASSFAGKMNTEAFF. The sequenced part of the CDR3 DNA is TGCGCCAGCAGCTTCGCGGGGAAAATGAACACTGAA.

This clone ranks as medium-sized in terms of frequency. CDR3 region: CARSAGQGGNEKLFF. The CDR3 bases that were read are TGTGCCAGAAGCGCTGGACAGGGCGGGAACGAAAAA. The chain employs TRBV5-3 and TRBJ1-4, with 8 bases fitting TRBD1. The read terminates 3 residues ahead of where the CDR3 ends, so the germline J gene completes it. TRBV5-3 is marked as an open reading frame, function uncertain. The ends lost 4 bases at V and 8 bases at J; junction bases unmatched: 10. The CDR3 has 15 residues.

Concerning this clone itself: The DNA ends 3 residues before the CDR3 does, and the rest of the CDR3 is filled in from the germline J gene. The chain joins TRBV7-2 to TRBJ1-1, with a possible D match to TRBD1 (6 bases). Germline CDR1 and CDR2: SGHTA and FQGNSA. The CDR3 has 14 amino acids. The CDR3 loop is CASSLLAGQVIAFF. CDR3 DNA (partial): TGTGCCAGCAGCCTCCTAGCGGGACAAGTGATA.

Of note for this clone: Read data end 3 residues before the CDR3 end; the end is taken from the germline J gene. V gene TRBV2 combines with J gene TRBJ2-3, with a possible D match to TRBD2 (6 bases). This CDR3 is 15 amino acids long. CDR1 and CDR2 from the germline V gene are SNHLY and FYNNEI. The V end lost 5 bases, the J end lost 2 bases, and 14 bases lay between the germline ends. The DNA read from the CDR3 is TGTGCCAGCAGTACGACTAGAAAGAACACAGATACG. It yields the protein CASSTTRKNTDT. The complete CDR3 reads CASSTTRKNTDTQYF.

On this clone itself: The read halts 3 residues ahead of the CDR3 end, with the missing end drawn from the germline J gene. The V gene is TRBV12-3 or TRBV12-4, the J gene TRBJ2-5, with a possible D match to TRBD1 (6 bases). CDR3 size: 15 residues. V was shortened by 2 bases and J by 1 base, with 11 bases between the two germline ends. The sequenced CDR3 bases are TGTGCCAGCAGTTTAAGGGCAGGGGTCCAAGAGACC. Translated, it gives CASSLRAGVQET. The CDR3, in full, reads CASSLRAGVQETQYF.

In regard to this clone: The read ends 3 residues before the CDR3 terminus; that terminus is restored from the germline J gene. The gene calls are TRBV18 and TRBJ2-1; TRBD2 matches 8 bases. V lost 3 bases, J lost 7 bases, and 8 bases stayed unmatched. This CDR3 contains 15 residues. Germline CDR1 reads KGHSH; CDR2 reads LQKENI. The CDR3 sequence: CASSPEREYLNEQFF. The part of the CDR3 DNA that was read is TGTGCCAGCTCACCTGAGCGGGAGTATTTGAATGAG.

About this clone itself: The read ends 3 residues early relative to the CDR3; the germline J gene fills the gap. The chain links TRBV20-1 to TRBJ2-7; 7 nucleotides line up with TRBD2. The CDR3 spans 13 residues. Trimming removed 5 bases from V and 2 bases from J; junction bases left unmatched: 6. Germline loops: CDR1 DFQATT, CDR2 SNEGSKA (reference sequence). The sequenced CDR3 bases are TGCAGTGCTCCCGGGACTAAGACCTACGAG. Its translation: CSAPGTKTYE. From start to end, the CDR3 is CSAPGTKTYEQYF.

Note on this clone: The CDR3 extends 3 residues past the end of the read, so its final part is completed from the germline J gene. The chain joins TRBV20-1 to TRBJ2-3; TRBD2 agrees at 11 bases. Germline CDR1 and CDR2: DFQATT and SNEGSKA (reference sequence). The CDR3 runs 17 residues. The V gene end was trimmed by 1 base and the J gene end by 2 bases; junction bases not matched to a gene: 8. CDR3 bases read: TGCAGTGCTAGAGCCCCTAGCGGGAGGTCTTACACAGATACG. Translating it yields CSARAPSGRSYTDT. The full CDR3 is CSARAPSGRSYTDTQYF.

Of note for this clone: The read terminates 3 residues before the CDR3 end, so the remaining end is supplied by the germline J gene. This sequence joins TRBV20-1 and TRBJ2-1; 8 bases align to TRBD2. After removal of 5 bases from V and 9 bases from J, the junction contained 6 bases not matched to a gene. The CDR3 totals 12 residues. CDR1 is DFQATT, CDR2 SNEGSKA, per germline (reference sequence). The CDR3 reads CSAPGLVSEQFF. The covered CDR3 bases are TGCAGTGCTCCGGGACTAGTGTCTGAG.